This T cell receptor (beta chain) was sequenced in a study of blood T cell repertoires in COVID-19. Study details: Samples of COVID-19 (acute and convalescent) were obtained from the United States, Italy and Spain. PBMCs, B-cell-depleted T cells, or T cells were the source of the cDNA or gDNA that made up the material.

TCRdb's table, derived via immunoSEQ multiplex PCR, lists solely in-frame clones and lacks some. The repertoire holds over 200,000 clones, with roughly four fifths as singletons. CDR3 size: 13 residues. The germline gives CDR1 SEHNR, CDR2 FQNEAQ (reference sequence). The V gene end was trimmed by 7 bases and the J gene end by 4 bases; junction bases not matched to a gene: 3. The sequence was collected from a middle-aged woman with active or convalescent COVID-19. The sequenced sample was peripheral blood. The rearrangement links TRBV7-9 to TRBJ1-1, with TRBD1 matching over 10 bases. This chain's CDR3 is CASNGQGGTEAFF. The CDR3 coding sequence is TGTGCCAGCAACGGACAGGGGGGCACTGAAGCTTTCTTT.